The rows below give T cell receptor beta chains drawn from one sample of a study of T cell clonotyping in hematopoietic cell transplantation. TCRdb's table, derived via immunoSEQ multiplex PCR, lists solely in-frame clones and lacks some. The sample includes 49,000 or so clones, about four fifths of them seen just once. The input for sequencing was peripheral blood mononuclear cells, taken before stem cell transplant. Every receptor here comes from a man in his sixties with myelodysplastic syndrome. Some clones in this sample may be carry-over from other donors' samples. Both conserved end residues are part of each CDR3. Fields, in order: D gene, J gene, V gene, clone size, CDR3 protein, CDR3 DNA. The D gene is left open where the match is weak. Only part of the rows carry a size: once, few, many, or a class if the clone is expanded.

>.|TRBJ1-5|TRBV10-3|.
CAIRPGDEGPQHF
TGTGCCATCAGACCAGGGGACGAGGGGCCCCAGCATTTT
>TRBD1|TRBJ1-5|TRBV9|.
CASSGLRDRGINQPQHF
TGTGCCAGCAGCGGCCTTAGGGACAGGGGAATCAATCAGCCCCAGCATTTT
>.|TRBJ2-1|TRBV5-1|.
CASSLDGVTHNEQFF
TGCGCCAGCAGCCTGGACGGTGTCACACACAATGAGCAGTTCTTC
>TRBD2|TRBJ2-3|TRBV7-2|.
CALRGRGGAWEDTQYF
TGTGCCTTAAGAGGCCGCGGGGGGGCCTGGGAAGATACGCAGTATTTT
>TRBD1|TRBJ1-1|TRBV4-3|.
CASSQGQGLNTEAFF
TGCGCCAGCAGCCAAGGACAGGGTTTGAACACTGAAGCTTTCTTT
>.|TRBJ2-7|TRBV6-1|.
CASSEAYYEQYF
TGTGCCAGCAGTGAAGCCTACTACGAGCAGTACTTC
>.|TRBJ2-5|TRBV28|.
CASSSIQVQETQYF
TGTGCCAGCAGTTCCATACAGGTCCAAGAGACCCAGTACTTC
>.|TRBJ1-4|TRBV7-2|once
CASSTQEKLFF
TGTGCCAGCAGCACTCAGGAAAAACTGTTTTTT
>TRBD1|TRBJ1-2|TRBV6-5|.
CASSYETGGGYGYTF
TGTGCCAGCAGTTACGAGACAGGGGGAGGTTATGGCTACACCTTC
>.|TRBJ2-1|TRBV29-1|few
CSVYGTHGDNEQFF
TGCAGCGTTTACGGGACGCATGGGGACAATGAGCAGTTCTTC